The 24 T cell receptor beta chains given below trace back to one sample, sequenced in a study of blood T cell repertoires in COVID-19. Produced via immunoSEQ multiplex PCR; TCRdb's table is partial and in-frame only. This repertoire shows under 200,000 clones, 76% found once; its top ten account for more than 3%. The specimen was peripheral blood. These receptors were taken from an elderly woman with acute or convalescent COVID-19.

The rearrangement uses TRBV18 and TRBJ2-3, with D possibly being TRBD2 (6 bases). Between the trimmed V and J ends, which lost 1 base and 1 base, there was a span of 18 bases. The germline CDR1 and CDR2 sequences are KGHSH and LQKENI. CDR3 length: 18 residues. CDR3: CASSPLLPSGGGTDTQYF. In DNA form, the CDR3 reads TGTGCCAGCTCACCACTTCTACCTTCGGGCGGGGGCACAGATACGCAGTATTTT.

The rearrangement uses TRBV6-1 and TRBJ2-6, with a tentative D call TRBD1 (6 bases). V dropped 1 base and J dropped 9 bases, with 7 bases sitting between them. This CDR3 comprises 13 residues. The germline CDR1 and CDR2 sequences are MNHNS and SASEGT. In DNA form, the CDR3 reads TGTGCCAGCAGTGAAGTACAGGGCAACGTCCTGACTTTC. As protein: CASSEVQGNVLTF.

The chain couples TRBV7-9 to TRBJ1-3; 8 positions match TRBD1. The V gene end was trimmed by 1 base and the J gene end by 3 bases; junction bases not matched to a gene: 8. CDR3 length: 17 residues. The germline gives CDR1 SEHNR, CDR2 FQNEAQ (reference sequence). CDR3 bases: TGTGCCAGCAGCTTAGGGGAGCAGGGGGCGCGTGGAAACACCATATATTTT. It is translated as CASSLGEQGARGNTIYF.

The V and J genes are TRBV3-1 (or the pseudogene TRBV3-2) and TRBJ1-1; perhaps TRBD1 as D (5 bases). The CDR3 runs 13 residues. With 4 bases removed from V and 0 bases from J, the gap between germline ends came to 6 bases. Per the germline V gene, CDR1 is LGHDT and CDR2 is YNNKEL (reference sequence). CDR3 region: CASSRQLNTEAFF. The CDR3 coding sequence is TGTGCCAGCAGCCGACAGCTGAACACTGAAGCTTTCTTT.

This clone was observed once. The V gene is TRBV5-4, the J gene TRBJ2-1, with 7 bases aligning to TRBD2. After removal of 0 bases from V and 0 bases from J, the junction contained 3 bases not matched to a gene. The CDR3 consists of 16 residues. Germline CDR1 is SGHNT and CDR2 is YYREEE (reference sequence). CDR3 residues: CASSLASGSSYNEQFF. The CDR3 region has the DNA TGTGCCAGCAGCTTGGCTAGCGGCAGCTCCTACAATGAGCAGTTCTTC. Looking up the rest from reference TRBV5-4 and TRBJ2-1 gives the full variable domain: ETGVTQSPTHLIKTRGQQVTLRCSSQSGHNTVSWYQQALGQGPQFIFQYYREEENGRGNFPPRFSGLQFPNYSSELNVNALELDDSALYLCASSLASGSSYNEQFFGPGTRLTVL.

The chain joins TRBV5-8 to TRBJ2-3; tentative D call: TRBD2 (6 bases). The CDR3 has 16 amino acids. V was cut by 0 bases and J by 3 bases, with 14 bases left in between. The germline gives CDR1 SGHTS, CDR2 YDEGEE. CDR3 protein: CASSLGGRGRTDTQYF. CDR3 DNA: TGTGCCAGCAGCTTGGGGGGCAGAGGGAGGACAGATACGCAGTATTTT.

The gene calls are TRBV7-3 and TRBJ2-3, with 9 bases matching TRBD2. The CDR3 runs to 15 residues. V lost 5 bases and J lost 4; bases outside the gene matches: 7. CDR1 and CDR2 (germline): SGHTA, FQGTGA. CDR3 nucleotides: TGTGCCAGCAGCCCGACTAGCGGCACAGCAGATACGCAGTATTTT. It translates to CASSPTSGTADTQYF.

The CDR3: CASSYSTGNYGYTF. As DNA, the CDR3 is TGTGCCAGCAGTTACTCGACGGGGAACTATGGCTACACCTTC. The chain links TRBV6-2 or TRBV6-3 to TRBJ1-2; D is ambiguous. CDR1 is MNHEY and CDR2 is SVGEGT in the germline V gene. Deletions cut 0 bases from V and 2 bases from J, with 7 bases between. The CDR3 consists of 14 residues.

This clone came up a few times. The sample holds other DNA sequences that translate to the same CDR3. The chain couples TRBV5-1 to TRBJ1-5; D perhaps matches TRBD1 (5 bases). V was pared by 4 bases and J by 2 bases, with 10 bases between. The CDR3 spans 14 residues. The germline V gene has CDR1 SGHRS and CDR2 YFSETQ. CDR3 residues: CASSPGGGNQPQHF. For the CDR3, the DNA is TGCGCCAGCAGCCCGGGGGGGGGCAATCAGCCCCAGCATTTT.

J is TRBJ2-7 and V is TRBV18, with a weak D call TRBD1 (5 bases). V shed 3 bases and J shed 4 bases, with 10 bases lying between them. Germline V gene sequence: CDR1 KGHSH, CDR2 LQKENI. The CDR3 spans 13 residues. The CDR3 sequence is CASSPQGGYEQYF. In DNA, the CDR3 is TGTGCCAGCTCACCTCAGGGCGGTTACGAGCAGTACTTC. The whole variable domain, remainder taken from reference TRBV18 and TRBJ2-7, is NAGVMQNPRHLVRRRGQEARLRCSPMKGHSHVYWYRQLPEEGLKFMVYLQKENIIDESGMPKERFSAEFPKEGPSILRIQQVVRGDSAAYFCASSPQGGYEQYFGPGTRLTVT.

V is TRBV3-1 (or the pseudogene TRBV3-2) and J is TRBJ2-5, with 8 bases lining up with TRBD2. The V segment lost 4 bases and the J segment 5 bases; nucleotides outside the gene matches: 12. Germline V gene sequence: CDR1 LGHDT, CDR2 YNNKEL (reference sequence). CDR3 length equals 16 residues. The CDR3 DNA follows: TGTGCCAGCAGCCTAAGGACGGGGGGGCCGAAGGAGACCCAGTACTTC. Amino acid sequence: CASSLRTGGPKETQYF.

The table lists this clone with a few counts. The chain joins TRBV2 to TRBJ1-4, with D perhaps TRBD1 (6 bases). V lost 6 bases and J 6 bases, leaving 14 bases between the germline ends. CDR3 length: 14 residues. Per germline, CDR1 SNHLY and CDR2 FYNNEI. In nucleotides, the CDR3 is TGTGCCAGCAGGTATACAGGGACCGATGAAAAACTGTTTTTT. Translation gives CASRYTGTDEKLFF.

The chain uses TRBV6-2 or TRBV6-3 and TRBJ2-3, with 8 nucleotides matching TRBD2. The J segment lost 5 bases and the V segment lost 5 bases, leaving 9 bases of the junction unmatched. Germline CDR1 MNHEY, CDR2 SVGEGT. This CDR3 comprises 15 residues. CDR3 in DNA: TGTGCCAGCAGTGCAAGCGGGAGAAATGGAGATACGCAGTATTTT. Protein sequence: CASSASGRNGDTQYF.

This chain connects TRBV19 to TRBJ1-5; D might be TRBD1 (5 bases). V lost 10 bases, J lost 0 bases, and 22 bases lay in between. The CDR3 totals 17 residues. Looked up from germline, CDR1 is LNHDA and CDR2 is SQIVND (reference sequence). Written as DNA, the CDR3 is TGTGCCACCAAAAGATGGGGGGAAAACTATAGCAATCAGCCCCAGCATTTT. Amino acid sequence: CATKRWGENYSNQPQHF.

The genes are TRBV19 and TRBJ1-2; 8 nucleotides line up with TRBD1. J was trimmed by 3 bases and V by 8 bases; bases with no gene match: 2. In germline, CDR1 is LNHDA, CDR2 SQIVND (reference sequence). CDR3 length equals 12 residues. In DNA form, the CDR3 reads TGTGCCAGTCAGGGACAGGACTATGGCTACACCTTC. It specifies CASQGQDYGYTF.

The count of this clone is one. V usage is TRBV7-2 and J usage is TRBJ2-3; tentatively, D is TRBD1 (6 bases). The V gene lost 5 bases and the J gene lost 1 base, with 13 bases spanning the gap. Germline V gives CDR1 SGHTA, CDR2 FQGNSA. There are 15 residues in the CDR3. The chain's CDR3 is CASSQQGGGTDTQYF. In DNA form, the CDR3 reads TGTGCCAGCAGCCAACAGGGTGGGGGCACAGATACGCAGTATTTT.

The chain uses TRBV27 and TRBJ2-6; weak D call: TRBD1 (6 bases). CDR3 length: 18 residues. V lost 6 bases and J 1 base, leaving 19 bases between the germline ends. CDR1 and CDR2 (germline): MNHEY, SMNVEV (reference sequence). Here the CDR3 reads CASRLQGLLLSGANVLTF. The CDR3 DNA follows: TGTGCCAGCAGACTCCAGGGGCTCCTACTGTCTGGGGCCAACGTCCTGACTTTC.

The chain has TRBV27 and TRBJ1-6; no reliable D call. V lost 5 bases and J 7 bases, leaving 21 bases between the germline ends. The CDR3 runs 17 residues. The V gene's germline CDR1 is MNHEY and CDR2 SMNVEV (reference sequence). The CDR3: CASSPQKGGVGNSPLHF. DNA for the CDR3: TGTGCCAGCAGTCCCCAAAAAGGCGGGGTAGGAAATTCACCCCTCCACTTT.

This chain connects TRBV6-6 to TRBJ2-7, with D hard to call. Germline-derived CDR1 and CDR2 are MNHNY and SVGAGI (reference sequence). V was pared by 6 bases and J by 5 bases, with 17 bases between. The CDR3 totals 14 residues. The chain's CDR3 is CASSWATSTDEQYF. CDR3 bases: TGTGCCAGCAGCTGGGCTACCAGCACGGACGAGCAGTACTTC.

Here the CDR3 DNA reads TGTGCCAGCAGCCCAAACAGGGGCACTGAAGCTTTCTTT. It specifies CASSPNRGTEAFF. The chain recombines TRBV7-8 with TRBJ1-1; 7 bases map to TRBD1. The CDR3 totals 13 residues. The junction had 4 bases not matched to a gene; V was cut back by 5 bases and J by 4 bases. CDR1 is SGHVS, CDR2 FQNEAQ, per germline.

The chain carries TRBV27 and TRBJ2-7; 10 bases line up with TRBD2. The CDR3 has 13 residues. The trim removed 5 bases at V and 9 bases at J, leaving 7 bases unmatched. Germline lookup yields CDR1 MNHEY and CDR2 SMNVEV (reference sequence). This CDR3 is CASSPTSGIVQYF. The CDR3 coding sequence is TGTGCCAGCAGTCCAACTAGCGGGATTGTGCAGTACTTC.

The V gene is TRBV29-1, the J gene TRBJ1-1; D uncertain. CDR1 is SQVTM, CDR2 ANQGSEA, per germline. V dropped 2 bases and J dropped 4 bases, with 17 bases sitting between them. The CDR3 is 15 amino acids. This CDR3 reads CSVEPRASRGTEAFF. CDR3 DNA: TGCAGCGTTGAACCCCGGGCCTCCCGGGGCACTGAAGCTTTCTTT.

The gene calls are TRBV18 and TRBJ2-7; TRBD2 might be the D (6 bases). The V end was cut by 5 bases, the J end by 3 bases, with 17 bases between. Germline V gives CDR1 KGHSH, CDR2 LQKENI. This CDR3 contains 15 residues. The CDR3, as DNA: TGTGCCAGCTCATCCCGTAGCGGCACGATCTACGAGCAGTACTTC. This codes for CASSSRSGTIYEQYF.

This sequence joins TRBV19 and TRBJ1-5; a weak D match, TRBD1 (5 bases). V was shortened by 6 bases and J by 2 bases, with 11 bases between the two germline ends. The CDR3 sequence is 14 residues long. Germline lookup yields CDR1 LNHDA and CDR2 SQIVND (reference sequence). The CDR3 loop reads CASSHQGGNQPQHF. CDR3 nucleotides: TGTGCCAGTAGCCATCAGGGCGGCAATCAGCCCCAGCATTTT.